This passage covers 18 T cell receptor beta chains from one sample sequenced in a study of post-analysis software for immune sequencing data. General study findings and limits: There were five TRBV segments more frequent in patients than controls, and TRBV5-6, TRBV5-1 and TRBV20-1 were among them.

Unique molecular identifiers were built into the TCR beta cDNA libraries. TCRdb re-analysed the PCR reads in MiXCR, keeping a single row per CDR3 protein. The data contain roughly 670,000 distinct CDR3 sequences, more than 50% of them singletons. For these TCRs, the target antigens are not known. Sequencing input: blood. The receptor source for this set is a girl aged 2 to 10 with multiple sclerosis.

The rearrangement joins TRBV29-1 to TRBJ1-1, with TRBD1 as a possible D gene (6 bases). Between the trimmed V and J ends, which lost 5 bases and 1 base, there was a span of 11 bases. The CDR3 consists of 13 residues. Germline CDR1 reads SQVTM; CDR2 reads ANQGSEA. CDR3 sequence: CSVMDRKNTEAFF. CDR3 in DNA: TGCAGCGTTATGGACAGAAAGAACACTGAAGCTTTCTTT.

V is TRBV2 and J is TRBJ2-1; the D gene is possibly TRBD2 (6 bases). Trimming shortened V by 3 bases and J by 13 bases, and 16 bases separated the two germline ends. This CDR3 comprises 13 residues. Germline V gene data show CDR1 as SNHLY and CDR2 as FYNNEI. This CDR3 reads CASSEKVRETQFF. The DNA of the CDR3 is TGTGCCAGCAGTGAGAAGGTTCGGGAGACCCAGTTCTTC.

The chain carries TRBV20-1 and TRBJ2-1; D gene uncertain. The CDR3 length is 13 residues. Germline-derived CDR1 and CDR2 are DFQATT and SNEGSKA (reference sequence). The V and J ends lost 3 bases and 6 bases respectively, with 12 bases between them. Here the CDR3 reads CSASAGTSNEQFF. Here the CDR3 DNA reads TGCAGTGCTAGCGCCGGAACAAGCAATGAGCAGTTCTTC.

V usage is TRBV24-1 and J usage is TRBJ2-1, with 10 bases matching TRBD2. V dropped 1 base and J dropped 5; count of bases not matched to a gene: 4. Germline loops: CDR1 KGHDR, CDR2 SFDVKD. CDR3 length: 16 residues. This CDR3 reads CATSDFAAGGNNEQFF. CDR3 DNA sequence: TGTGCCACCAGTGATTTTGCAGCGGGGGGGAACAATGAGCAGTTCTTC.

The rearrangement joins TRBV29-1 to TRBJ2-7; a possible D gene is TRBD2 (5 bases). Judging by the DNA end, TRBJ2-4 fits better; the J call may be wrong. This CDR3 is 15 amino acids long. Germline V CDR1 and CDR2: SQVTM, ANQGSEA. The CDR3 region has the DNA TGCAGCGTTGAGAGGGCCCAAGGGATTATGGACATTCAGTACTTC. It is translated as CSVERAQGIMDIQYF.

V usage is TRBV4-1 and J usage is TRBJ1-1; 10 bases are a match to TRBD1. V lost 6 bases and J lost 5; bases outside the gene matches: 9. CDR1 is MGHRA and CDR2 is YSYEKL in the germline V gene. This CDR3 has 15 residues. The CDR3 DNA reads as TGCGCCAGCAGACAGATTGGGACAGGGGAGACTGAAGCTTTCTTT. Its protein product is CASRQIGTGETEAFF.

This clonotype was counted ten times or more. The rearrangement joins TRBV29-1 to TRBJ2-5, with D perhaps assigned TRBD1 or TRBD2 (5 bases each). The V end lost 0 bases, the J end lost 2 bases, and 22 bases lay between the germline ends. This CDR3 spans 18 amino acids. Germline-derived CDR1 and CDR2 are SQVTM and ANQGSEA. CDR3 amino acids: CSVEDLRLPFGGQETQYF. In nucleotides, the CDR3 is TGCAGCGTTGAAGATCTTCGGCTGCCCTTTGGGGGACAAGAGACCCAGTACTTC.

This CDR3 is CASSATGGETQYF. In nucleotides, the CDR3 is TGTGCCAGCTCAGCTACAGGTGGGGAGACCCAGTACTTC. This chain links TRBV18 with TRBJ2-5; D is possibly TRBD1 (5 bases). Germline values: CDR1 KGHSH, CDR2 LQKENI. Trimming pared 5 bases from V and 5 bases from J, leaving 12 bases between. The CDR3 contains 13 residues.

The chain uses TRBV20-1 and TRBJ1-5; D might be TRBD1 (6 bases). The V and J ends lost 2 bases and 3 bases respectively, with 8 bases between them. Germline CDR1 DFQATT, CDR2 SNEGSKA (reference sequence). The CDR3 spans 13 residues. CDR3: CSARRTDNQPQHF. The DNA for the CDR3 is TGCAGTGCTAGACGGACAGACAATCAGCCCCAGCATTTT.

This clonotype has more than one count but fewer than ten. This chain links TRBV25-1 with TRBJ2-1, with D perhaps matching TRBD2 (5 bases). Germline CDR1 MGHDK, CDR2 SYGVNS. V gave up 3 bases and J gave up 13 bases, with 16 bases separating them. The CDR3 has 13 residues. CDR3 region: CASSDASGAGQFF. Written as DNA, the CDR3 is TGTGCCAGCAGTGACGCCAGCGGTGCAGGTCAGTTCTTC.

This CDR3 is CATSDFGTTDTQYF. DNA for the CDR3: TGTGCCACCAGTGATTTTGGGACGACAGATACGCAGTATTTT. V and J are TRBV24-1 and TRBJ2-3, with D possibly being TRBD1 or TRBD2 (5 bases each). The CDR3 sequence is 14 residues long. The germline gives CDR1 KGHDR, CDR2 SFDVKD. V gave up 1 base and J gave up 3 bases, with 7 bases separating them.

This chain connects TRBV15 to TRBJ2-5; D is ambiguous. The V end was cut by 0 bases, the J end by 2 bases, with 4 bases between. This CDR3 region has 13 residues. CDR1 and CDR2 from the germline V gene are LNHNV and YYDKDF (reference sequence). As DNA, the CDR3 is TGTGCCACCAGCAGAGACTTTCAAGAGACCCAGTACTTC. Translating gives CATSRDFQETQYF. Drawing the rest from reference TRBV15 and TRBJ2-5, the complete variable domain is DAMVIQNPRYQVTQFGKPVTLSCSQTLNHNVMYWYQQKSSQAPKLLFHYYDKDFNNEADTPDNFQSRRPNTSFCFLDIRSPGLGDTAMYLCATSRDFQETQYFGPGTRLLVL.

The chain recombines TRBV10-1 with TRBJ2-7, with 8 bases lining up with TRBD2. The DNA matches TRBJ2-5 better at its end, which makes the J call doubtful. The CDR3 contains 17 residues. Germline CDR1 WNHNN, CDR2 SYGVQD (reference sequence). DNA for the CDR3: TGCGCCAGCAGTGAGTCGACTAACGGGGGGGCCCCAGAGACCCAGTACTTC. The encoded protein is CASSESTNGGAPETQYF.

The chain joins TRBV12-5 to TRBJ2-7, with TRBD1 matching 7 bases. The germline gives CDR1 LGHNT, CDR2 FRNRAP. Unmatched junction bases numbered 19, after V lost 6 bases and J lost 2 bases. The CDR3 runs to 18 residues. For the CDR3, the DNA is TGTGCTAGTGGGCAATCCGGGACAGCACACCCAAACACCTACGAGCAGTACTTC. Translation gives CASGQSGTAHPNTYEQYF.

V is TRBV5-1 and J is TRBJ2-7; TRBD2 matches 9 bases. Germline trimming cut 3 bases from V and 4 bases from J; bases unmatched to any gene: 8. The CDR3 totals 15 residues. The germline V gene encodes CDR1 SGHRS and CDR2 YFSETQ. Here the CDR3 DNA reads TGCGCCAGCAGCTGTGAAGGCGGGAGGGCGTACGAGCAGTACTTC. Amino acid sequence: CASSCEGGRAYEQYF.

This clonotype was counted a few times. The V call is TRBV5-1, the J call TRBJ2-7, with 14 bases aligning to TRBD2. The germline V gene has CDR1 SGHRS and CDR2 YFSETQ. The CDR3 covers 14 residues. J was trimmed by 7 bases and V by 4 bases; bases with no gene match: 4. Written as DNA, the CDR3 is TGCGCCAGCAGCACGGGACTAGCGGGAGATGAGCAGTACTTC. Translated: CASSTGLAGDEQYF.

This chain connects TRBV5-6 to TRBJ1-1; 10 bases align to TRBD1. After removal of 0 bases from V and 11 bases from J, the junction contained 7 bases not matched to a gene. This CDR3 comprises 14 residues. Germline loops: CDR1 SGHDT, CDR2 YYEEEE. The CDR3 spells CASSLDRDRGFAFF. The DNA for the CDR3 is TGTGCCAGCAGCTTGGACCGGGACAGGGGCTTCGCTTTCTTT.

Written as DNA, the CDR3 is TGCAGCGGTGGCAGGCAAGAGACCCAGTACTTC. It encodes CSGGRQETQYF. The chain joins TRBV29-1 to TRBJ2-4, with D unclear. The end of the DNA fits TRBJ2-5 better, so the J call may be wrong. Germline loops: CDR1 SQVTM, CDR2 ANQGSEA. The CDR3 is 11 residues long.